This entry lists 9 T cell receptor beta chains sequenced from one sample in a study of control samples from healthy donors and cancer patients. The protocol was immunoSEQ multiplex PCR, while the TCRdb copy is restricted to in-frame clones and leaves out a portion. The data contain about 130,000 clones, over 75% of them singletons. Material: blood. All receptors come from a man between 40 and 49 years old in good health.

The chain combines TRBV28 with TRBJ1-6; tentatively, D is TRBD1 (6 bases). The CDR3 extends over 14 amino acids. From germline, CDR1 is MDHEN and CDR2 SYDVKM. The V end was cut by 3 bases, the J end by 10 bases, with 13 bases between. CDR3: CASSFRGLGSPLHF. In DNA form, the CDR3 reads TGTGCCAGCAGTTTTCGGGGGCTTGGGTCACCCCTCCACTTT.

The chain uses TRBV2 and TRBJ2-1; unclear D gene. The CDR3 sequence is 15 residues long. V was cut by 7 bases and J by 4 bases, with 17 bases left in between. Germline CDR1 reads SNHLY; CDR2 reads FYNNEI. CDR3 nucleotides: TGTGCCAGCACTCCCCCGGTCGGGCAGTACAATGAGCAGTTCTTC. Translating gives CASTPPVGQYNEQFF.

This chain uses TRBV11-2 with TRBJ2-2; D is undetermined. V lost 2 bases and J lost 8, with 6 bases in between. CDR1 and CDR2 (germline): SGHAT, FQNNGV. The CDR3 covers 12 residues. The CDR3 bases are TGTGCCAGCAGCTTAATATCTGGGGAGCTGTTTTTT. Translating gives CASSLISGELFF. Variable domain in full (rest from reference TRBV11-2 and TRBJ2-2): EAGVAQSPRYKIIEKRQSVAFWCNPISGHATLYWYQQILGQGPKLLIQFQNNGVVDDSQLPKDRFSAERLKGVDSTLKIQPAKLEDSAVYLCASSLISGELFFGEGSRLTVL.

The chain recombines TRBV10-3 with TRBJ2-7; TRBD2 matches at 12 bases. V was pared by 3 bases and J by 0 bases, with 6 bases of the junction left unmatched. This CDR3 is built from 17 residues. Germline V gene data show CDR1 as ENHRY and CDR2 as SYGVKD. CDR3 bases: TGTGCCATCAGTGACCATAGACTAGCGGGGGTCTCCTACGAGCAGTACTTC. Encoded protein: CAISDHRLAGVSYEQYF.

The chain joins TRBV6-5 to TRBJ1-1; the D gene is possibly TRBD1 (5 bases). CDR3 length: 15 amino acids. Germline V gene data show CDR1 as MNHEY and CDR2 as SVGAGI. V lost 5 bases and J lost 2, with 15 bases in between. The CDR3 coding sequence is TGTGCCAGCAGTCCCATGGGACCGATTAACACTGAAGCTTTCTTT. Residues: CASSPMGPINTEAFF.

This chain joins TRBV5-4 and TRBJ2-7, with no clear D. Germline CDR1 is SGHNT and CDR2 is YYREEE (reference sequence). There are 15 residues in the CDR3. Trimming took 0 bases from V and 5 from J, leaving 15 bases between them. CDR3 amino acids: CASSLGVSPRDEQYF. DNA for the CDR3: TGTGCCAGCAGCTTGGGGGTATCCCCTAGGGACGAGCAGTACTTC.

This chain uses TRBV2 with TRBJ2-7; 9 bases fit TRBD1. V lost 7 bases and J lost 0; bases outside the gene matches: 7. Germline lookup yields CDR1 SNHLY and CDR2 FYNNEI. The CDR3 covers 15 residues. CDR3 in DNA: TGTGCCAGCACCCAGGGACAGGGCGTCTCCTACGAGCAGTACTTC. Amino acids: CASTQGQGVSYEQYF.

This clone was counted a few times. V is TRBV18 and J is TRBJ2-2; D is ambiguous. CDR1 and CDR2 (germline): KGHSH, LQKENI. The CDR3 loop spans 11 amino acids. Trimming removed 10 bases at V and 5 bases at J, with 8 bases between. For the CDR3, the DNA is TGTGCCACCCTGGCAACCGGGGAGCTGTTTTTT. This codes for CATLATGELFF. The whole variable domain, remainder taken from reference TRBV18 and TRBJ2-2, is NAGVMQNPRHLVRRRGQEARLRCSPMKGHSHVYWYRQLPEEGLKFMVYLQKENIIDESGMPKERFSAEFPKEGPSILRIQQVVRGDSAAYFCATLATGELFFGEGSRLTVL.

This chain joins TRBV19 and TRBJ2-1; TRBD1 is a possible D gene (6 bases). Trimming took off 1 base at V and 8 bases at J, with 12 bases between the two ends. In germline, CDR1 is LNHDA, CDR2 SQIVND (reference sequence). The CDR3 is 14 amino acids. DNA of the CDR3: TGTGCCAGTAGTATAGGAACAGGGCAAGATGAGCAGTTCTTC. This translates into CASSIGTGQDEQFF.